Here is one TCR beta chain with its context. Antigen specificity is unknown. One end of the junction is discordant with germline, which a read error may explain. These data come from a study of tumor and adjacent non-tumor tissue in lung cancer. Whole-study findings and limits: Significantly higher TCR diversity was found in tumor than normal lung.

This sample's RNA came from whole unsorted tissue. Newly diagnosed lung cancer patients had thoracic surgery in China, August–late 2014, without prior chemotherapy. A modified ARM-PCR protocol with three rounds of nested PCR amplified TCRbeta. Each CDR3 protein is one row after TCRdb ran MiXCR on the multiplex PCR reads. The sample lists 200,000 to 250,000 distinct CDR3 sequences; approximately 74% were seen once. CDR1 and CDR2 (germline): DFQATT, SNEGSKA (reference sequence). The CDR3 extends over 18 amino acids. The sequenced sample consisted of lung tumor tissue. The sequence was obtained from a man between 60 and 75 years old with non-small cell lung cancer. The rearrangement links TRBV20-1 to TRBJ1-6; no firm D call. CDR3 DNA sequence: TGCAGTGCTACCCCGGACGGCAGGCGAGTGAAGCACCGAACACTCCTCCACTTC. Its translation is CSATPDGRRVKHRTLLHF.